This T cell receptor beta chain was recorded in a study of blood T cells in healthy people across ages. Whole-study results and caveats: Strong correlation was found linking TCR beta diversity to naive T cell percentage.

Germline CDR1 and CDR2: MNHEY and SVGAGI. CDR3 length equals 15 residues. The V end was cut by 7 bases, the J end by 6 bases, with 20 bases between. Next came a second PCR, run for about 7 to 12 cycles, which used a sample-barcoded 5' primer along with a J-beta primer mix. Each cDNA molecule, via a template-switch adaptor with 12 random nucleotides, was tagged. TCRdb called the 5' RACE reads again in MiXCR, with one record for every CDR3 protein. The profile shows hundreds of thousands of distinct CDR3 sequences, roughly 64% of them singletons. To note about this clonotype: The antigen is not known.

The TCR was taken from a young man in good health. J is TRBJ2-3 and V is TRBV6-5, with D perhaps being TRBD1 or TRBD2 (6 bases each). Sequencing was carried out using blood. Written as DNA, the CDR3 is TGTGCCAGCAACCCGAGGGGGGCAGGATGGGATACGCAGTATTTT. It specifies CASNPRGAGWDTQYF.